This T cell receptor beta chain was observed in a study of T cell responses to AZD1222 COVID-19 vaccine. Study details: The study pooled second doses at about 4 or about 12 weeks. Study-level points and caveats: Most donors were white British and more were female, and clonal diversity was possibly underestimated. Recipients of AZD1222 seropositive at baseline numbered only 5 or 6. A rise in Spike-specific TCR breadth and depth followed two AZD1222 doses.

The method was immunoSEQ multiplex PCR; TCRdb's version includes in-frame clones alone and lacks a portion of them. The data contain roughly 120,000 clones, approximately 85% of them singletons. Trimming removed 6 bases at V and 6 bases at J, with 10 bases between. From germline, CDR1 is SQVTM and CDR2 ANQGSEA. The CDR3 runs 11 residues. Concerning this clone itself: Its antigen is not identified.

The sample here was peripheral blood, taken on day 0 of AZD1222 vaccination. The source of this sequence is an adult in good health. J is TRBJ2-3 and V is TRBV29-1; D is unclear. In DNA form, the CDR3 reads TGCAGCGTGGGAAAGACGGATACGCAGTATTTT. This codes for CSVGKTDTQYF.